The subject of this entry is one T cell receptor beta chain. Germline CDR1 SGHTA, CDR2 FQGTGA. The CDR3 runs 14 residues. V lost 0 bases, J lost 4 bases, and 8 bases lay in between. The sample is drawn from a study of blood T cell repertoires in COVID-19. Overall study: Both acute and convalescent COVID-19 samples were obtained from the United States, Italy and Spain. The analysed material was cDNA or gDNA that came from T cells, B-cell-depleted T cells, or PBMCs.

Original handling: It was from reference gene primer amplification that nucleated cell counts were estimated. Repertoires were generated with immunoSEQ multiplex PCR, while TCRdb's copy carries only in-frame clones and drops some. V and J calls and clone size are those listed in that table; D and trimming were worked out from the DNA. The sample holds about 210,000 clones; 80% to 90% are singletons and the top ten take more than 0.7%. The TCR originated in a woman aged 70-85 years with acute or convalescent COVID-19. This chain links TRBV7-3 with TRBJ2-3, with a tentative D call TRBD1 (5 bases). The sequencing sample was made of peripheral blood. CDR3 amino acids: CASSLTPGSDTQYF. CDR3 coding DNA: TGTGCCAGCAGCTTAACGCCAGGGTCAGATACGCAGTATTTT.